The 16 T cell receptor beta chains below all came from one sample that was sequenced in a study of T cell changes during pregnancy in multiple sclerosis. Profiling relied on immunoSEQ multiplex PCR, and the TCRdb table lists in-frame clones only, not all of them. The sample lists fewer than 85,000 clones, about 91% occurring once. Sequenced material: peripheral blood, taken before pregnancy. These receptors were taken from a female donor with multiple sclerosis, enrolled in a pregnancy study.

The V gene is TRBV19, the J gene TRBJ1-1; no clear D. Trimming left V 0 bases short and J 5 bases short, with 13 bases between. The CDR3 is 15 residues long. CDR1 LNHDA and CDR2 SQIVND come from the germline V gene (reference sequence). The DNA for the CDR3 is TGTGCCAGTAGTATAGACGCGCGGGGAACAACTGAAGCTTTCTTT. It specifies CASSIDARGTTEAFF.

The chain links TRBV4-1 to TRBJ2-1; 12 positions match TRBD2. J was trimmed by 4 bases and V by 5 bases; bases with no gene match: 18. Germline CDR1 is MGHRA and CDR2 is YSYEKL. The CDR3 extends over 20 amino acids. The CDR3 protein is CASSTPSGTSGPPIYNEQFF. The CDR3 DNA reads as TGCGCCAGCAGCACCCCCTCCGGGACTAGCGGGCCTCCCATTTACAATGAGCAGTTCTTC.

The chain has TRBV5-6 and TRBJ2-2; 9 positions agree with TRBD2. Per the germline V gene, CDR1 is SGHDT and CDR2 is YYEEEE. With 6 bases clipped from V and 4 bases from J, the junction kept 7 bases outside the gene matches. This CDR3 is 15 amino acids long. CDR3 coding DNA: TGTGCCAGCACCACCGCGGGGGGGTTCACCGGGGAGCTGTTTTTT. It is translated as CASTTAGGFTGELFF.

The chain couples TRBV4-1 to TRBJ1-2, with 7 bases matching TRBD1. The CDR3 contains 14 residues. Germline assignment: CDR1 MGHRA and CDR2 YSYEKL. After removal of 2 bases from V and 7 bases from J, the junction contained 7 bases not matched to a gene. The CDR3 region is CASSQLQGKGGYTF. CDR3 DNA sequence: TGCGCCAGCAGCCAATTACAGGGGAAAGGTGGCTACACCTTC.

The genes are TRBV7-9 and TRBJ2-1; D is perhaps TRBD1 (6 bases). The CDR3 runs to 12 residues. V was cut by 5 bases and J by 7 bases, with 9 bases left in between. Germline V gives CDR1 SEHNR, CDR2 FQNEAQ (reference sequence). CDR3 sequence: CASSRTGNEQFF. The DNA of the CDR3 is TGTGCCAGCAGCCGCACAGGGAATGAGCAGTTCTTC.

This sequence joins TRBV11-2 and TRBJ2-3; D remains unclear. This CDR3 contains 16 residues. V gave up 5 bases and J gave up 2 bases, with 17 bases separating them. Germline V gene sequence: CDR1 SGHAT, CDR2 FQNNGV. CDR3 protein: CASSLPRSLYTDTQYF. The CDR3 nucleotides are TGTGCCAGCAGCCTACCCAGGTCGCTCTACACAGATACGCAGTATTTT.

J is TRBJ2-7 and V is TRBV5-1, with a possible D match to TRBD1 (6 bases). The V gene lost 3 bases and the J gene lost 4 bases, with 26 bases spanning the gap. Looked up from germline, CDR1 is SGHRS and CDR2 is YFSETQ. CDR3 size: 18 residues. CDR3 loop: CASSSGRVRDTRVYEQYF. Written as DNA, the CDR3 is TGCGCCAGCAGCTCAGGCCGGGTCCGGGACACGAGGGTTTACGAGCAGTACTTC.

The CDR3 DNA sequence: TGTGCCAGCAGCCGCCTACAGGCTCCCTCTGGCTACACCTTC. This encodes CASSRLQAPSGYTF. V and J are TRBV6-5 and TRBJ1-2; D perhaps matches TRBD1 (5 bases). The CDR3 has 14 residues. Trimming took off 6 bases at V and 7 bases at J, with 18 bases between the two ends. Germline V CDR1 and CDR2: MNHEY, SVGAGI.

The chain carries TRBV18 and TRBJ1-2; D unclear. The V end lost 1 base, the J end lost 0 bases, and 9 bases lay between the germline ends. The CDR3 is made up of 15 amino acids. Germline CDR1 is KGHSH and CDR2 is LQKENI. The CDR3 spells CASSPQGGPNYGYTF. The CDR3 DNA reads as TGTGCCAGCTCACCACAGGGAGGGCCTAACTATGGCTACACCTTC.

Here the CDR3 reads CASSSHRDKGEQYF. The CDR3 DNA sequence: TGTGCCAGTAGTTCGCACCGGGACAAAGGAGAACAGTACTTC. V and J are TRBV19 and TRBJ2-7; possibly TRBD1 for D (6 bases). CDR1 and CDR2 from the germline V gene are LNHDA and SQIVND (reference sequence). The CDR3 contains 14 residues. V was cut by 5 bases and J by 10 bases, with 21 bases left in between.

The chain has TRBV19 and TRBJ1-4; the D gene is possibly TRBD1 (6 bases). V was cut by 4 bases and J by 5 bases, with 17 bases left in between. Germline values: CDR1 LNHDA, CDR2 SQIVND (reference sequence). The CDR3 has 16 amino acids. CDR3 nucleotides: TGTGCCAGTAGTAGGCGAGCAGGGGTTCAGAATGAAAAACTGTTTTTT. This translates into CASSRRAGVQNEKLFF.

This chain's CDR3 is CASSDTSGAFTDTQYF. The CDR3 DNA follows: TGTGCCAGCAGTGACACTAGCGGGGCATTCACAGATACGCAGTATTTT. The V call is TRBV6-4, the J call TRBJ2-3, with 10 bases aligning to TRBD2. With 2 bases clipped from V and 2 bases from J, the junction kept 4 bases outside the gene matches. This CDR3 has 16 amino acids. CDR1 is MRHNA and CDR2 is SNTAGT in the germline V gene.

The V call is TRBV7-6, the J call TRBJ2-5, with a possible D match to TRBD2 (5 bases). CDR1 is SGHVS, CDR2 FNYEAQ, per germline. The V end was cut by 2 bases, the J end by 5 bases, with 15 bases between. The CDR3 sequence is 15 residues long. Here the CDR3 reads CASSLPHGGGETQYF. CDR3 DNA sequence: TGTGCCAGCAGCTTACCCCACGGCGGCGGGGAGACCCAGTACTTC.

The chain joins TRBV18 to TRBJ2-7; 7 bases agree with TRBD1. The V and J ends lost 6 bases and 3 bases, in that order; junction bases with no gene match: 14. The CDR3 runs to 16 residues. The germline CDR1 and CDR2 sequences are KGHSH and LQKENI. The CDR3 is CASSLYVDRVDYEQYF. DNA for the CDR3: TGTGCCAGCTCCCTCTATGTAGACAGGGTTGACTACGAGCAGTACTTC. Full variable domain (missing parts from reference TRBV18 and TRBJ2-7): NAGVMQNPRHLVRRRGQEARLRCSPMKGHSHVYWYRQLPEEGLKFMVYLQKENIIDESGMPKERFSAEFPKEGPSILRIQQVVRGDSAAYFCASSLYVDRVDYEQYFGPGTRLTVT.

This rearrangement joins TRBV27 to TRBJ2-1, with 10 nucleotides matching TRBD1. V lost 2 bases, J lost 0 bases, and 13 bases stayed unmatched. The V gene's germline CDR1 is MNHEY and CDR2 SMNVEV (reference sequence). The CDR3 has 20 amino acids. CDR3 DNA: TGTGCCAGCAGTTTAATCCCGGGACAGGGGCTTGTAGACTCCTACAATGAGCAGTTCTTC. As protein: CASSLIPGQGLVDSYNEQFF.

The chain has TRBV5-1 and TRBJ1-5, with unresolved D. V dropped 2 bases and J dropped 2 bases, with 8 bases sitting between them. The CDR3 extends over 14 amino acids. The germline V gene encodes CDR1 SGHRS and CDR2 YFSETQ. The CDR3 loop reads CASSLSGGNQPQHF. In nucleotides, the CDR3 is TGCGCCAGCAGCTTATCCGGGGGCAATCAGCCCCAGCATTTT.